Each of the 8 T cell receptor beta chains below was sequenced from the same sample in a study of T cells in Graves' hyperthyroidism and ophthalmopathy. Amplification targeted TCR beta CDR3 regions from RNA transcripts. Primed by the HTBI set, a first-round RT-PCR was run on the TCR CDR3. One entry per CDR3 protein, called by TCRdb with MiXCR from the multiplex PCR reads. Of a few hundred thousand distinct CDR3 sequences listed, roughly 14% are singletons. Sequenced input: blood. The receptors originated from a woman in her twenties or thirties with Graves' hyperthyroidism.

This clonotype was seen many times. The chain recombines TRBV11-2 with TRBJ2-7, with 11 positions matching TRBD1. After removal of 2 bases from V and 5 bases from J, the junction contained 5 bases not matched to a gene. CDR1 and CDR2 (germline): SGHAT, FQNNGV. The CDR3 length is 15 residues. In nucleotides, the CDR3 is TGTGCCAGCAGCTTAAAGGACAGGGGGCTAGACGAGCAGTACTTC. It codes for CASSLKDRGLDEQYF.

This clonotype came up many times. The rearrangement joins TRBV6-1 to TRBJ1-1; 8 bases match TRBD1. The V segment lost 6 bases and the J segment 8 bases; nucleotides outside the gene matches: 5. This CDR3 is 12 amino acids long. Per germline, CDR1 MNHNS and CDR2 SASEGT. CDR3 in DNA: TGTGCCAGCAGCACTCAGGGGGCAGAAGCTTTCTTT. Its protein product is CASSTQGAEAFF.

As concerns this clonotype: This may come from a read error, since a much larger clone is one base off. The gene calls are TRBV24-1 and TRBJ2-1; D unclear. Germline CDR1 is KGHDR and CDR2 is SFDVKD. This CDR3 comprises 12 residues. The CDR3 sequence is CATSDWNNERFF. The CDR3 DNA reads as TGTGCCACCAGTGATTGGAACAATGAGCGGTTCTTC.

This clonotype was picked up many times. CDR3 nucleotide sequence: TGTGCCAGCAGCTCTTTAGCGGGACTTAATGAGCAGTTCTTC. Its protein is CASSSLAGLNEQFF. This chain joins TRBV11-2 and TRBJ2-1, with 8 bases that match TRBD2. Germline V lookup: CDR1 SGHAT, CDR2 FQNNGV. CDR3 length: 14 residues. V shed 4 bases and J 7 bases; nucleotides not matched to a gene: 6.

This clonotype showed up just a few times. The rearrangement joins TRBV6-5 to TRBJ1-6, with no clear D. Germline lookup yields CDR1 MNHEY and CDR2 SVGAGI. This CDR3 spans 17 amino acids. The V and J ends lost 0 bases and 2 bases respectively, with 11 bases between them. CDR3 nucleotides: TGTGCCAGCAGTTACTCGAGGGCGGCCCCCTATAATTCACCCCTCCACTTT. Encoded protein: CASSYSRAAPYNSPLHF.

Ten or more counts support this clonotype. This chain joins TRBV7-2 and TRBJ1-6; TRBD1 matches 8 bases. CDR1 is SGHTA and CDR2 is FQGNSA in the germline V gene. V lost 4 bases to trimming and J lost 8 bases; unmatched junction nucleotides: 7. The CDR3 runs 15 residues. In DNA form, the CDR3 reads TGTGCCAGCAGCTCACAGGGGGTGAGGGATTCACCCCTCCACTTT. Its protein is CASSSQGVRDSPLHF.

This clonotype has only a few counts. Here the CDR3 DNA reads TGTGCCAGCAGCTTAGCGGTGTCTAGCGGTCCCCTTTCAGAAGAGACCCAGTACTTC. This gives the protein CASSLAVSSGPLSEETQYF. This chain links TRBV7-9 with TRBJ2-5, with 7 bases aligning to TRBD2. The CDR3 totals 19 residues. V was clipped by 0 bases and J by 3 bases; unmatched bases: 16. CDR1 is SEHNR and CDR2 is FQNEAQ in the germline V gene (reference sequence).

Only a few counts were recorded for this clonotype. The chain recombines TRBV30 with TRBJ1-2; no reliable D call. Looked up from germline, CDR1 is GTSNPN and CDR2 is SVGIG (reference sequence). Trimming stripped 3 bases from V and 14 bases from J, with 28 bases between. There are 15 residues in the CDR3. The CDR3 bases are TGTGCCTGGAGGGGGTCAGGTTTACATGGCTACTCTTTAACCTTC. Translation: CAWRGSGLHGYSLTF.